The 19 T cell receptor beta chains below were found in one sample sequenced in a study of blood T cell repertoires in COVID-19. The data were produced by immunoSEQ multiplex PCR, yet TCRdb's version contains in-frame clones alone and is incomplete. The sample has 200,000 or so clones; around 85% are singletons. The specimen sequenced was peripheral blood. The receptors shown here come from an older man with active or convalescent COVID-19.

This clone was detected once. The chain uses TRBV4-3 and TRBJ1-2; no clear D. V shed 0 bases and J shed 5 bases, with 10 bases lying between them. The CDR3 is 14 amino acids. CDR1 is LGHNA, CDR2 YSLEER, per germline. DNA of the CDR3: TGCGCCAGCAGCCAAGAGACGGGAAGTTATGGCTACACCTTC. As protein: CASSQETGSYGYTF.

The chain combines TRBV7-2 with TRBJ2-7; D is perhaps TRBD2 (6 bases). Germline lookup yields CDR1 SGHTA and CDR2 FQGNSA. CDR3 length equals 15 residues. Trimming removed 1 base from V and 2 bases from J, with 12 bases in between. CDR3 sequence: CASSLEWGETYEQYF. In DNA form, the CDR3 reads TGTGCCAGCAGCTTAGAGTGGGGGGAGACCTACGAGCAGTACTTC.

In this sample, this clone turned up many times. This chain uses TRBV28 with TRBJ2-1; 11 nucleotides match TRBD2. The length of the CDR3 is 15 residues. The germline gives CDR1 MDHEN, CDR2 SYDVKM. Unmatched junction bases numbered 11, after V lost 6 bases and J lost 10 bases. This CDR3 reads CASRPFSGGALEQFF. In nucleotides, the CDR3 is TGTGCCAGCAGGCCGTTTAGCGGGGGGGCCTTAGAGCAGTTCTTC.

The V gene is TRBV7-6, the J gene TRBJ2-2, with TRBD2 identical over 8 bases. Germline assignment: CDR1 SGHVS and CDR2 FNYEAQ. This CDR3 spans 14 amino acids. Germline trimming cut 7 bases from V and 1 base from J; bases unmatched to any gene: 2. The CDR3 nucleotides are TGTGCCAGCAAACTAGCGGAGAACACCGGGGAGCTGTTTTTT. As protein: CASKLAENTGELFF.

This sequence joins TRBV7-9 and TRBJ2-2; 11 bases align to TRBD1. In germline, CDR1 is SEHNR, CDR2 FQNEAQ (reference sequence). Trimming took 6 bases from V and 6 from J; bases not matched to a gene: 9. The CDR3 loop spans 16 amino acids. CDR3 DNA sequence: TGTGCCAGCAGACCCGCCGGGACAGGGGGATCCGGGGAGCTGTTTTTT. Its protein product is CASRPAGTGGSGELFF.

The rearrangement uses TRBV28 and TRBJ2-5; TRBD2 agrees at 12 bases. The CDR3 consists of 13 residues. Germline V CDR1 and CDR2: MDHEN, SYDVKM. V lost 8 bases, J lost 2 bases, and 0 bases stayed unmatched. CDR3 DNA: TGTGCCAGCCTAGCGGGGGGGCAAGAGACCCAGTACTTC. Translation: CASLAGGQETQYF.

V and J are TRBV27 and TRBJ2-7; 13 bases agree with TRBD2. J gave up 4 bases and V 7 bases, and 22 bases lay outside the gene matches. This CDR3 spans 20 amino acids. Germline CDR1 reads MNHEY; CDR2 reads SMNVEV (reference sequence). CDR3 amino acids: CASTPHPGTSGAGGVYEQYF. Here the CDR3 DNA reads TGTGCCAGCACTCCGCACCCCGGGACTAGCGGGGCAGGAGGGGTTTACGAGCAGTACTTC.

This sequence joins TRBV5-1 and TRBJ2-1, with TRBD2 matching 13 bases. The CDR3 is 15 residues long. The V gene's germline CDR1 is SGHRS and CDR2 YFSETQ. Unmatched junction bases numbered 3, after V lost 4 bases and J lost 5 bases. CDR3 in DNA: TGCGCCAGCAGCATCGGACTAGCGGGGGACAATGAGCAGTTCTTC. Encoded protein: CASSIGLAGDNEQFF. The whole variable domain, filled in from reference TRBV5-1 and TRBJ2-1, reads KAGVTQTPRYLIKTRGQQVTLSCSPISGHRSVSWYQQTPGQGLQFLFEYFSETQRNKGNFPGRFSGRQFSNSRSEMNVSTLELGDSALYLCASSIGLAGDNEQFFGPGTRLTVL.

This chain connects TRBV7-9 to TRBJ2-2; TRBD1 matches 8 bases. The CDR3 extends over 14 amino acids. Germline V gives CDR1 SEHNR, CDR2 FQNEAQ (reference sequence). The J segment lost 7 bases and the V segment lost 5 bases, leaving 6 bases of the junction unmatched. CDR3 sequence (DNA): TGTGCCAGCAGCCAGGACAGGGCGCACGGGGAGCTGTTTTTT. This sequence encodes CASSQDRAHGELFF.

V gene TRBV5-1 combines with J gene TRBJ2-1; tentative D call: TRBD2 (5 bases). The CDR3 runs 13 residues. Germline-derived CDR1 and CDR2 are SGHRS and YFSETQ. The ends were cut back, 0 bases at V and 6 bases at J, with 7 bases in the middle. CDR3 sequence: CASSLAGINEQFF. Here the CDR3 DNA reads TGCGCCAGCAGCTTGGCCGGGATCAATGAGCAGTTCTTC.

The J gene is TRBJ2-1, the V gene TRBV7-2; 13 bases are a match to TRBD2. The germline gives CDR1 SGHTA, CDR2 FQGNSA. The CDR3 has 16 residues. The ends lost 4 bases at V and 9 bases at J; junction bases unmatched: 9. The chain's CDR3 is CASSSPGLAGVIEQFF. In DNA form, the CDR3 reads TGTGCCAGCAGCTCGCCCGGACTAGCGGGGGTGATTGAGCAGTTCTTC.

The rearrangement uses TRBV10-2 and TRBJ1-4, with 8 positions matching TRBD1. V was pared by 0 bases and J by 2 bases, with 11 bases of the junction left unmatched. This CDR3 comprises 19 residues. The V gene's germline CDR1 is WSHSY and CDR2 SAAADI. CDR3 region: CASSESNRQGASTNEKLFF. As DNA, the CDR3 is TGCGCCAGCAGTGAGTCGAATCGCCAGGGGGCGTCGACTAATGAAAAACTGTTTTTT.

The J gene is TRBJ1-4, the V gene TRBV5-8, with a weak D call TRBD1 (5 bases). With 5 bases removed from V and 6 bases from J, the gap between germline ends came to 8 bases. Per the germline V gene, CDR1 is SGHTS and CDR2 is YDEGEE. The CDR3 runs 12 residues. CDR3 bases: TGTGCCAGCAGACGGGGGTATGAAAAACTGTTTTTT. Translated, it gives CASRRGYEKLFF. Full variable domain (rest looked up from reference TRBV5-8 and TRBJ1-4): EAGVTQSPTHLIKTRGQQATLRCSPISGHTSVYWYQQALGLGLQFLLWYDEGEERNRGNFPPRFSGRQFPNYSSELNVNALELEDSALYLCASRRGYEKLFFGSGTQLSVL.

The V gene is TRBV19, the J gene TRBJ1-2; D may be TRBD1 (6 bases). This CDR3 spans 15 amino acids. V was pared by 7 bases and J by 0 bases, with 15 bases between. Per germline, CDR1 LNHDA and CDR2 SQIVND (reference sequence). The CDR3: CASTVGQYPNYGYTF. The DNA for the CDR3 is TGTGCCAGTACGGTAGGACAGTACCCTAACTATGGCTACACCTTC. The full variable domain, with the rest looked up from reference TRBV19 and TRBJ1-2, is DGGITQSPKYLFRKEGQNVTLSCEQNLNHDAMYWYRQDPGQGLRLIYYSQIVNDFQKGDIAEGYSVSREKKESFPLTVTSAQKNPTAFYLCASTVGQYPNYGYTFGSGTRLTVV.

The chain uses TRBV10-3 and TRBJ1-6, with 7 bases matching TRBD1. Germline V gives CDR1 ENHRY, CDR2 SYGVKD. This CDR3 is 13 amino acids long. J was trimmed by 6 bases and V by 10 bases; bases with no gene match: 6. The CDR3 here is CATSTGVNSPLHF. The CDR3 DNA reads TGTGCCACGAGCACAGGGGTTAATTCACCCCTCCACTTT.

This clone was found a few times. The chain recombines TRBV14 with TRBJ2-7; perhaps TRBD1 as D (5 bases). Per germline, CDR1 SGHDN and CDR2 FVKESK. The CDR3 is 14 residues long. V was pared by 1 base and J by 4 bases, with 11 bases between. CDR3 amino acids: CASSQVRGAYEQYF. Here the CDR3 DNA reads TGTGCCAGCAGCCAAGTTCGTGGGGCTTACGAGCAGTACTTC.

This rearrangement joins TRBV6-2 or TRBV6-3 to TRBJ2-1; 10 bases map to TRBD2. The CDR3 consists of 15 residues. In germline, CDR1 is MNHEY, CDR2 SVGEGT. The ends lost 6 bases at V and 4 bases at J; junction bases unmatched: 6. CDR3 region: CASSLLAGTYNEQFF. DNA for the CDR3: TGTGCCAGCAGCCTACTAGCGGGAACATACAATGAGCAGTTCTTC.

The chain couples TRBV5-1 to TRBJ2-7; D perhaps matches TRBD1 (6 bases). Trimming left V 1 base short and J 2 bases short, with 10 bases between. The CDR3 sequence is 14 residues long. Germline assignment: CDR1 SGHRS and CDR2 YFSETQ. CDR3 region: CASSLSGEPYEQYF. The CDR3 coding sequence is TGCGCCAGCAGCTTGTCAGGGGAGCCCTACGAGCAGTACTTC. The full variable domain, in which reference TRBV5-1 and TRBJ2-7 provide the parts outside the CDR3, is KAGVTQTPRYLIKTRGQQVTLSCSPISGHRSVSWYQQTPGQGLQFLFEYFSETQRNKGNFPGRFSGRQFSNSRSEMNVSTLELGDSALYLCASSLSGEPYEQYFGPGTRLTVT.

The chain has TRBV12-3 or TRBV12-4 and TRBJ2-2, with a tentative D call TRBD1 (6 bases). With 5 bases removed from V and 4 bases from J, the gap between germline ends came to 8 bases. The CDR3 is 13 amino acids. CDR3 bases: TGTGCCAGCAGTAACAGGGTCACCGGGGAGCTGTTTTTT. Translating gives CASSNRVTGELFF.